This T cell receptor (beta chain) was recorded in a study of cytomegalovirus exposure and HLA in healthy donors. Broader study findings: According to reports, the classifier identified cytomegalovirus status with high specificity and sensitivity. Most observed TCR sequences were rare, whereas some public TCRs were detected in many donors. Follow-up analysis later connected one missense variant in DCLRE1C with trimming of TCR beta V- and J-genes.

On this clone: What it binds is not known.

PCR amplification relied on 60 Vbeta primers (plus 13 Jbeta primers). Produced via immunoSEQ multiplex PCR; TCRdb's table is partial and in-frame only. The data contain 110,000 or so clones, 74% of them singletons. The CDR3 covers 14 residues. Per germline, CDR1 WSHSY and CDR2 SAAADI. V shed 6 bases, J shed 3 bases, and the junction held 2 bases outside the gene matches. The TCR comes from a human donor in good health. The chain couples TRBV10-2 to TRBJ2-2; 9 bases agree with TRBD2. Material for sequencing was PBMCs. CDR3 sequence reads: CASRLAGDTGELFF. The CDR3 coding sequence is TGCGCCAGCAGATTAGCGGGAGACACCGGGGAGCTGTTTTTT.